The 4 T cell receptor beta chains in this list originate from one sample, sequenced in a study of long-term antiretroviral therapy in people with HIV. Sequencing relied on immunoSEQ assay v3.0, run at survey level. Data came from immunoSEQ multiplex PCR; TCRdb stores just in-frame clones and leaves some out. The data hold approximately 35,000 clones, with 90% to 95% observed a single time. Sequenced material: unsorted PBMCs, taken 4.1 years after starting antiretroviral therapy. These receptors came from a woman aged 45-65 years with HIV.

This chain links TRBV9 with TRBJ2-3; D tentatively reads TRBD1 or TRBD2 (6 bases each). The CDR3 is 17 residues long. The V end lost 0 bases, the J end lost 2 bases, and 16 bases lay between the germline ends. The V gene's germline CDR1 is SGDLS and CDR2 YYNGEE. CDR3 sequence (DNA): TGTGCCAGCAGCGTAGGGTTCGGGGGCCGGAACACAGATACGCAGTATTTT. Translated, it gives CASSVGFGGRNTDTQYF.

The rearrangement links TRBV11-2 to TRBJ2-5, with 12 positions matching TRBD2. The CDR3 covers 16 residues. V lost 6 bases to trimming and J lost 3 bases; unmatched junction nucleotides: 8. In germline, CDR1 is SGHAT, CDR2 FQNNGV. CDR3 bases: TGTGCCAGCAGGCCATCTAGCGGGGGGGGGAAAGAGACCCAGTACTTC. This sequence encodes CASRPSSGGGKETQYF.

The chain recombines TRBV10-2 with TRBJ1-5, with D possibly being TRBD1 (5 bases). The CDR3 is made up of 16 amino acids. Germline V CDR1 and CDR2: WSHSY, SAAADI. Trimming cost V 2 bases and J 0 bases, with 11 bases left between them. CDR3 sequence: CASSEPGPLSNQPQHF. The CDR3 region has the DNA TGCGCCAGCAGTGAGCCGGGACCGCTTAGCAATCAGCCCCAGCATTTT.

V usage is TRBV9 and J usage is TRBJ1-2; tentative D call: TRBD1 (6 bases). V was pared by 2 bases and J by 7 bases, with 15 bases between. CDR3 length equals 14 residues. Germline V gives CDR1 SGDLS, CDR2 YYNGEE. The CDR3 DNA reads TGTGCCAGCAGCGTCTTGGGGGGCGCGGGTGGCTACACCTTC. Its translation: CASSVLGGAGGYTF. Full variable domain (rest looked up from reference TRBV9 and TRBJ1-2): DSGVTQTPKHLITATGQRVTLRCSPRSGDLSVYWYQQSLDQGLQFLIQYYNGEERAKGNILERFSAQQFPDLHSELNLSSLELGDSALYFCASSVLGGAGGYTFGSGTRLTVV.